This T cell receptor (beta chain) originates from a study of T cell changes during pregnancy in multiple sclerosis (dated by TCRdb to the late 2010s). The study in broad terms: In women with multiple sclerosis, the researchers looked at how the T cell repertoire shifted as pregnancy progressed.

The library came from the immunoSEQ multiplex PCR assay. What TCRdb holds here is the immuneACCESS table cut down to in-frame rearrangements. Part of the clones is not present; checked against another copy, under half of the missing clones reflect an unresolved V gene, and the others are unexplained. Counted in this sample were some 100,000 clones; around 92% of them appeared once. The ten most abundant clones make up approximately 0.97% of the sample. Trimmed from V: 4 bases; trimmed from J: 5 bases; junction bases lacking a gene match: 15. Via the germline V gene, CDR1 is SGDLS and CDR2 YYNGEE. Taken from cysteine to phenylalanine, the CDR3 has 17 residues. The read is trimmed to its CDR3 DNA, 51 bases read in frame from base 1. This clone was counted a single time. Its antigen is still unknown. Per-base quality was not reported, and no clone a single base away is much larger than it.

This receptor chain uses TRBV9 and TRBJ1-1; 9 of the junction bases match TRBD1. The sample here was peripheral blood, taken before pregnancy. The TCR originated in a female donor with multiple sclerosis, enrolled in a pregnancy study. Here is the DNA: TGTGCCAGCAGCCCATCGGACAGGGGCAGGGCTAAGACTGAAGCTTTCTTT. Translated, this gives CASSPSDRGRAKTEAFF.